This T cell receptor (beta chain) was sequenced for a study of T cell repertoires in ileal Crohn's disease. Note on this clone: The sample carries other DNA sequences with the same CDR3.

TCRdb keeps only in-frame clones here, not all; method: immunoSEQ multiplex PCR. Of approximately 14,000 clones in the sample, approximately 79% were seen once. From germline, CDR1 is MNHNS and CDR2 SASEGT. The CDR3 is 13 residues long. Trimming shortened V by 10 bases and J by 8 bases, and 15 bases separated the two germline ends. Time point: inflamed ileum from the surgical specimen. This sequence joins TRBV6-1 and TRBJ1-6; maybe TRBD1 (6 bases). Sequencing used ileal tissue. This sequence was found in an adult with Crohn's disease. This chain's CDR3 is CAITGQNYSPLHF. In DNA form, the CDR3 reads TGTGCCATTACGGGACAAAACTATTCACCCCTCCACTTT.